This T cell receptor (beta chain) was captured by sequencing in a study of shared clonotypes between healthy human individuals. General study results and limits: The study generally estimated greater richness for naive than memory subsets.

This clone was found once. Its antigen is undetermined. Method: immunoSEQ multiplex PCR; TCRdb's copy keeps in-frame clones and lacks some. This table holds about 990,000 clones, approximately 80% found once. Caucasian adults living in Nashville, Tennessee, provided all samples. Investigators divided CD4+ cells into CD45RA+ naive and CD45RA-negative memory subsets. After removal of 4 bases from V and 1 base from J, the junction contained 6 bases not matched to a gene. The germline CDR1 and CDR2 sequences are MNHNS and SASEGT. The CDR3 has 15 residues. The receptor's source is a man between 18 and 29 years old in good health. Some clones in this sample may be carry-over from other donors' samples. V is TRBV6-1 and J is TRBJ1-2; 7 bases fit TRBD1. Sequenced material: memory CD4+ T cells from PBMCs. The subset here: CD45RA-negative fraction. The CDR3 region is CASSAYRQGNYGYTF. CDR3 coding DNA: TGTGCCAGCAGTGCCTACAGACAGGGTAACTATGGCTACACCTTC.